The clone carrying this T cell receptor beta chain came up many times. Its antigen remains unidentified. Time point of the sample: persistent/refractory GD, antithyroid drugs over 5 years with positive TRAb. The authors made the TCR library using RNA they extracted from PBMCs. Graves' disease diagnosis followed American Thyroid Association guidelines. The data were taken from a study of regulatory T cells in long-lasting Graves disease. Study details: Graves' disease counted as persistent after over 5 years of antithyroid drugs with positive TSH receptor antibodies. Study-wide findings and caveats: Persistent disease showed a preference for TRBV28, TRBJ1-2 and TRBJ2-5. Persistent-disease Graves' patients showed less TCR diversity than new cases.

Construction of the TCR beta libraries employed iRepertoire HTBI primers in conjunction with Arm-PCR of CDR3 regions. TCRdb itself ran the multiplex PCR reads through MiXCR, one entry per CDR3 protein. The data contain 250,000 to 300,000 distinct CDR3 sequences, 22% of them singletons. Trimming took off 3 bases at V and 3 bases at J, with 14 bases between the two ends. Germline V gene lookup returns CDR1 SNHLY and CDR2 FYNNEI. The CDR3 is 16 residues long. V usage is TRBV2 and J usage is TRBJ1-4; no definite D call. Sequences were derived from peripheral blood mononuclear cells (PBMCs), sampled when the disease was refractory, from a patient treated with antithyroid drugs. This TCR derives from a female donor with Graves disease. The CDR3 nucleotides are TGTGCCAGCAGTGAGGGAACGAGGGCGTCTAATGAAAAACTGTTTTTT. Translation: CASSEGTRASNEKLFF.